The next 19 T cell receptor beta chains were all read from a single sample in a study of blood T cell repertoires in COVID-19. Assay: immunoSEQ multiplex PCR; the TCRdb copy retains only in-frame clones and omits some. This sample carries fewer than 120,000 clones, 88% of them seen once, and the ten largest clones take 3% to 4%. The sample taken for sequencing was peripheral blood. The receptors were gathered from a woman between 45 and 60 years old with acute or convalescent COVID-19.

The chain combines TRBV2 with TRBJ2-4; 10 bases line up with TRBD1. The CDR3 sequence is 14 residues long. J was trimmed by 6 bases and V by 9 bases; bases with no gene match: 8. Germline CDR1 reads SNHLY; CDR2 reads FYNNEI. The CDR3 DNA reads TGTGCCAGTGGACAGGGGGGTTTTGGAAACATTCAGTACTTC. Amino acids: CASGQGGFGNIQYF.

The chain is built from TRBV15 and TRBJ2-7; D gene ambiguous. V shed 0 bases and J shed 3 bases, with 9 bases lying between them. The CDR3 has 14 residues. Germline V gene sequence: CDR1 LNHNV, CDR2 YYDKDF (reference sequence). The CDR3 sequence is CATSRDYQDYEQYF. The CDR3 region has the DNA TGTGCCACCAGCAGAGATTACCAGGACTACGAGCAGTACTTC.

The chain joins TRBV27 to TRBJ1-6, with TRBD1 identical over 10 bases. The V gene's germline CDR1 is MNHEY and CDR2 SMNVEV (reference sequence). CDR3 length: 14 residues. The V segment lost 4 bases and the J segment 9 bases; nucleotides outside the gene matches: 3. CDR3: CASSYGTGVSPLHF. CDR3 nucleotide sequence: TGTGCCAGCAGTTATGGGACAGGGGTTTCACCCCTCCACTTT.

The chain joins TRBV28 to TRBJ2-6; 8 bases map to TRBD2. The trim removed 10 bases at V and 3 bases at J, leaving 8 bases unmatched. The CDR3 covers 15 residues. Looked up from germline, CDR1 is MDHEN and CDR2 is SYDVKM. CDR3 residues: CAIRSGGSGANVLTF. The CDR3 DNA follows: TGTGCCATCCGCTCGGGGGGGAGTGGGGCCAACGTCCTGACTTTC.

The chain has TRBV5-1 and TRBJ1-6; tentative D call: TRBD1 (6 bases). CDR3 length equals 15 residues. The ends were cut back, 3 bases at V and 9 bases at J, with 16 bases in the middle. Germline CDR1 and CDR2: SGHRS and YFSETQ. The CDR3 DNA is TGCGCCAGCAGCTGGGACACCGGTATAGGTTCACCCCTCCACTTT. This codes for CASSWDTGIGSPLHF.

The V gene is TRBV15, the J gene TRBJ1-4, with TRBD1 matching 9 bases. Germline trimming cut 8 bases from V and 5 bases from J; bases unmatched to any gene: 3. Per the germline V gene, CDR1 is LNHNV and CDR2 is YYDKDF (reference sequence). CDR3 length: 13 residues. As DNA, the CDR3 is TGTGCCACCGAGGACAGGGGAAATGAAAAACTGTTTTTT. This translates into CATEDRGNEKLFF.

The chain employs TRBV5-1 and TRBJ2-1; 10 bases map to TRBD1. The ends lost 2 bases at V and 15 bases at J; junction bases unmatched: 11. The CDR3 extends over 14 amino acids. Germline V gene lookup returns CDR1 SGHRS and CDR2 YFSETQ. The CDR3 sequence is CASSLARDRGLPFF. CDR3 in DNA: TGCGCCAGCAGCTTAGCCCGGGACAGGGGTTTGCCGTTCTTC.

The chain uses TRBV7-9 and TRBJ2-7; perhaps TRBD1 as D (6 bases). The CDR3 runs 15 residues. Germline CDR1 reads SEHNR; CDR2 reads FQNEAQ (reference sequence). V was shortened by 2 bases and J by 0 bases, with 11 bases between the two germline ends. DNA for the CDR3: TGTGCCAGCAGCTTACGGGACACTATCTCCTACGAGCAGTACTTC. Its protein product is CASSLRDTISYEQYF.

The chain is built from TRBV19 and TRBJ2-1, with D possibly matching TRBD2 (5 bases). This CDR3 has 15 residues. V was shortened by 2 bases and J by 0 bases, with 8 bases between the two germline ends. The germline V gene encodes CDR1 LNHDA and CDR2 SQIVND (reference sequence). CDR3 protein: CASSISGSSYNEQFF. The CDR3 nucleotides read TGTGCCAGTAGTATAAGTGGGAGCTCCTACAATGAGCAGTTCTTC.

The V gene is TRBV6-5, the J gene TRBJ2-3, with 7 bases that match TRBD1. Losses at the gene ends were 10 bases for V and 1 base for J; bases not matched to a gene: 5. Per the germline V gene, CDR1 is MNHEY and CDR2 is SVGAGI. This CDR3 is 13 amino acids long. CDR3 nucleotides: TGTGCCACCTCCGGACAGGGCACAGATACGCAGTATTTT. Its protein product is CATSGQGTDTQYF.

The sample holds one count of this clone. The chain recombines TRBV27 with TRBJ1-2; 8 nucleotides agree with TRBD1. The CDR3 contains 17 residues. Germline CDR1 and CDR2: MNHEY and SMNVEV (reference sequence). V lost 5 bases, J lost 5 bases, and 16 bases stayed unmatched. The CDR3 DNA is TGTGCCAGCAGTCTCTCCTCGACAGGGGCCCGGTCTTATGGCTACACCTTC. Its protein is CASSLSSTGARSYGYTF.

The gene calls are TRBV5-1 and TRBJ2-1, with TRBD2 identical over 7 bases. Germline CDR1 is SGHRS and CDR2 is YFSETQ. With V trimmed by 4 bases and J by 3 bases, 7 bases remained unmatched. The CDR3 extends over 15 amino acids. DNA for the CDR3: TGCGCCAGCAGCCCTCTAGCGGAAAACTACAATGAGCAGTTCTTC. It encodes CASSPLAENYNEQFF.

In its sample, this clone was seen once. The CDR3 is CASSLLDRMNTEAFF. For the CDR3, the DNA is TGTGCCAGCAGCCTCTTGGACAGAATGAACACTGAAGCTTTCTTT. V is TRBV3-1 (or the pseudogene TRBV3-2) and J is TRBJ1-1, with a tentative D call TRBD1 (6 bases). The CDR3 has 15 amino acids. CDR1 and CDR2 from the germline V gene are LGHDT and YNNKEL (reference sequence). Trimming took 4 bases from V and 0 from J, leaving 12 bases between them.

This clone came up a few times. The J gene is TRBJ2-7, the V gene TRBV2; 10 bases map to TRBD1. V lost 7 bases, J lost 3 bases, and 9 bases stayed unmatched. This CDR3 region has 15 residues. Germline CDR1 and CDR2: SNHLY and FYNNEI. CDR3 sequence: CASTPGTGENYEQYF. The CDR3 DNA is TGTGCCAGCACTCCCGGGACAGGGGAAAACTACGAGCAGTACTTC. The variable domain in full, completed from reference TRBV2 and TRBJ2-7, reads EPEVTQTPSHQVTQMGQEVILRCVPISNHLYFYWYRQILGQKVEFLVSFYNNEISEKSEIFDDQFSVERPDGSNFTLKIRSTKLEDSAMYFCASTPGTGENYEQYFGPGTRLTVT.

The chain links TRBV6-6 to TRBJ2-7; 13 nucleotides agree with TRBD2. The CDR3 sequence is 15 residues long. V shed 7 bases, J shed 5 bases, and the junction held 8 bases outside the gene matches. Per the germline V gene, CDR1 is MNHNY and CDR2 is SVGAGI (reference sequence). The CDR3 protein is CASTPRTSGSHEQYF. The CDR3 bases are TGTGCCAGCACCCCCCGGACTAGCGGGAGCCACGAGCAGTACTTC.

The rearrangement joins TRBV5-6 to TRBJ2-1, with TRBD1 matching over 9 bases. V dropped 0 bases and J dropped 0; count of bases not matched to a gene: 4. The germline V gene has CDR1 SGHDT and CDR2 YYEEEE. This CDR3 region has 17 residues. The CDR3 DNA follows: TGTGCCAGCAGCTTGGGGACAGGGGTGGGCTCCTACAATGAGCAGTTCTTC. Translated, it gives CASSLGTGVGSYNEQFF.

CDR3 coding DNA: TGTGCCAGTAGTTCCGGGACAGGGTGGACAGATACGCAGTATTTT. It is translated as CASSSGTGWTDTQYF. V usage is TRBV19 and J usage is TRBJ2-3; 9 bases align to TRBD1. V was clipped by 5 bases and J by 3 bases; unmatched bases: 6. The CDR3 runs to 15 residues. Germline CDR1 reads LNHDA; CDR2 reads SQIVND (reference sequence).

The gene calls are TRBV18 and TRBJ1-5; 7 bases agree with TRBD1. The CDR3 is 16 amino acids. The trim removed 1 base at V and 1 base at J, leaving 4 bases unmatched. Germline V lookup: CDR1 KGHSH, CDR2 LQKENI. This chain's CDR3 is CASSPRQGSSNQPQHF. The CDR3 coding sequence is TGTGCCAGCTCACCACGACAGGGTAGCAGCAATCAGCCCCAGCATTTT. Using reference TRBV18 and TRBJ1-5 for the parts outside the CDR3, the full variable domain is NAGVMQNPRHLVRRRGQEARLRCSPMKGHSHVYWYRQLPEEGLKFMVYLQKENIIDESGMPKERFSAEFPKEGPSILRIQQVVRGDSAAYFCASSPRQGSSNQPQHFGDGTRLSIL.

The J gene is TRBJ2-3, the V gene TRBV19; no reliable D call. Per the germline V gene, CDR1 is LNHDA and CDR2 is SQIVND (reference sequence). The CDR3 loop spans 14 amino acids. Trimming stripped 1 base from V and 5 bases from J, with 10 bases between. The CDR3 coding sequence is TGTGCCAGTAGTATAGGGCCCCATGGAGATACGCAGTATTTT. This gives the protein CASSIGPHGDTQYF.